This is a list of T cell receptor beta chains from one sample in a study of cytomegalovirus exposure and HLA in healthy donors. The table came from immunoSEQ multiplex PCR; TCRdb's copy has only in-frame clones and leaves some out. The sample table includes some 75,000 clones. The specimen was PBMCs. These receptors all stem from a man aged 40-50 years in good health and CMV-seronegative. CDR3s include the opening cysteine and the closing phenylalanine or tryptophan. A D gene is named only where the DNA matches it firmly.

TRBV6-6	TRBJ1-5	-	TGTGCCAGCAGTCCCGGGTGGGAGCCCCAGCATTTT	CASSPGWEPQHF
TRBV6-1	TRBJ2-2	-	TGTGCCAGCAGACCCCAGGGGCCCGGGGAGCTGTTTTTT	CASRPQGPGELFF
TRBV6-6	TRBJ1-6	-	TGTGCCAGCACCAACCCCCGGGGTTACAATTCACCCCTCCACTTT	CASTNPRGYNSPLHF
TRBV5-1	TRBJ2-2	-	TGCGCCAGCAGCCCCCAGGGGTCCCATGCCGGGGAGCTGTTTTTT	CASSPQGSHAGELFF
TRBV6-1	TRBJ1-2	TRBD1	TGTGCCAGCAGTGAAGCAGGGACAGGGTATGGCTACACCTTC	CASSEAGTGYGYTF
TRBV4-3	TRBJ2-1	TRBD2	TGCGCCAGCAGCCAAGGACTAGCGGACTCCTACAATGAGCAGTTCTTC	CASSQGLADSYNEQFF
TRBV19	TRBJ2-7	-	TGTGCCAGTAGTATAGGAGGAGTCTACGAGCAGTACTTC	CASSIGGVYEQYF
TRBV6-1	TRBJ2-1	TRBD1	TGTGCCAGCAGTGCCCTGGACAGGGCCAATGAGCAGTTCTTC	CASSALDRANEQFF
TRBV7-2	TRBJ2-2	-	TGTGCCAGCAGCTTAAGGCGGGCTATGAACACCGGGGAGCTGTTTTTT	CASSLRRAMNTGELFF
TRBV6-1	TRBJ1-5	TRBD1	TGTGCCAGCAGTCACGACAGGGGCGTTCAGCCCCAGCATTTT	CASSHDRGVQPQHF
TRBV5-1	TRBJ2-3	TRBD2	TGCGCCAGCAGCCAAGCCCCTAGCGGGGGGAGGGCAGATACGCAGTATTTT	CASSQAPSGGRADTQYF
TRBV4-1	TRBJ1-5	-	TGCGCCAGCAGCCAAGAGGACATAGTCAATCAGCCCCAGCATTTT	CASSQEDIVNQPQHF
TRBV5-6	TRBJ1-2	-	TGTGCCAGCAGCTTGCCGTGGCAGAACTATGGCTACACCTTC	CASSLPWQNYGYTF
TRBV28	TRBJ2-7	-	TGTGCCAGCAGCTTACAGGAAACCCCCTACGAGCAGTACTTC	CASSLQETPYEQYF
TRBV5-8	TRBJ1-1	TRBD1	TGTGCCAGCAGCCCAAGGACAGGGACTGTGAACACTGAAGCTTTCTTT	CASSPRTGTVNTEAFF
TRBV10-2	TRBJ2-5	-	TGCGCCAGCATGGGACTGTCTGGAGAGACCCAGTACTTC	CASMGLSGETQYF
TRBV28	TRBJ2-2	-	TGTGCCAGCAGTCCCCCCGGCAGGCCCACCGGGGAGCTGTTTTTT	CASSPPGRPTGELFF
TRBV5-6	TRBJ2-6	-	TGTGCCAGCAGCTTGGAATACCTAAGTTTGGTCTCTGGGGCCAACGTCCTGACTTTC	CASSLEYLSLVSGANVLTF
TRBV7-9	TRBJ2-3	-	TGTGCCAGCAGCTTCGGGGGAGGCACAAAGTACACAGATACGCAGTATTTT	CASSFGGGTKYTDTQYF
TRBV11-2	TRBJ1-1	-	TGTGCCAGCAGCTTAGAGGGAGGGGGGAACACTGAAGCTTTCTTT	CASSLEGGGNTEAFF
TRBV7-2	TRBJ2-2	-	TGTGCCAGCAGCCTTTTAACAGGGTCCGCCACCGGGGAGCTGTTTTTT	CASSLLTGSATGELFF
TRBV5-1	TRBJ2-2	-	TGCGCCAGCAGCTCGACAGGTTCGAACACCGGGGAGCTGTTTTTT	CASSSTGSNTGELFF
TRBV2	TRBJ1-2	-	TGTGCCAGCAGTTTGGTCAGGGAAGGCTACACCTTC	CASSLVREGYTF
TRBV14	TRBJ2-5	-	TGTGCCAGCAGCCAATCCTCAGAGACCCAGTACTTC	CASSQSSETQYF
TRBV14	TRBJ1-1	-	TGTGCCAGCAGCCGCCCCAAGGTGGAAGGGGTCAACACTGAAGCTTTCTTT	CASSRPKVEGVNTEAFF
TRBV10-3	TRBJ2-3	TRBD2	TGTGCCATCAGTCAGGGACTAGCGGGGGTCGCAGATACGCAGTATTTT	CAISQGLAGVADTQYF